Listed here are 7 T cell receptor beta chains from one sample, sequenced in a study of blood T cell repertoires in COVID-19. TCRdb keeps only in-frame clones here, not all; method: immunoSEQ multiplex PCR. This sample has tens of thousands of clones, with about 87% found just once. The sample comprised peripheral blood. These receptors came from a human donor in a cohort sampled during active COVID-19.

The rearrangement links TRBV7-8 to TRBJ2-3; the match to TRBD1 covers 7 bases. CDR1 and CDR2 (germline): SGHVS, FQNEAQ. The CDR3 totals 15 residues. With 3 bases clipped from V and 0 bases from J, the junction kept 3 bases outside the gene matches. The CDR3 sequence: CASSLTGFSTDTQYF. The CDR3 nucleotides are TGTGCCAGCAGCTTGACAGGGTTTAGCACAGATACGCAGTATTTT. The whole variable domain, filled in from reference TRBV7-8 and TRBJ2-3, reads GAGVSQSPRYKVAKRGQDVALRCDPISGHVSLFWYQQALGQGPEFLTYFQNEAQLDKSGLPSDRFFAERPEGSVSTLKIQRTQQEDSAVYLCASSLTGFSTDTQYFGPGTRLTVL.

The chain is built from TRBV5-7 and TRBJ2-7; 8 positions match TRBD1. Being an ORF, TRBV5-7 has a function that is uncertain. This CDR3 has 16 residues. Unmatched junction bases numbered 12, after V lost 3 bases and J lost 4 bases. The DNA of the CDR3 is TGTGCCAGCAGCTCGCAACCGGGACAGGTCTCTTACGAGCAGTACTTC. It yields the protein CASSSQPGQVSYEQYF.

CDR3 DNA: TGTGCCAGCAGCCTCATAGCGGGATGGCGGGTAGAGACCCAGTACTTC. Encoded protein: CASSLIAGWRVETQYF. The chain recombines TRBV7-8 with TRBJ2-5; 8 nucleotides match TRBD2. V shed 5 bases and J 4 bases; nucleotides not matched to a gene: 12. Germline CDR1 and CDR2: SGHVS and FQNEAQ. The CDR3 loop spans 16 amino acids.

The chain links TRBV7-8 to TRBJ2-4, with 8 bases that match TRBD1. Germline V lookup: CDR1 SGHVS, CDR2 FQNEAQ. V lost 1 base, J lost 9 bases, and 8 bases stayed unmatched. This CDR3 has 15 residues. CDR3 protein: CASSLVGQGRGIQYF. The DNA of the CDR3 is TGTGCCAGCAGCTTAGTAGGACAGGGCCGGGGCATTCAGTACTTC.

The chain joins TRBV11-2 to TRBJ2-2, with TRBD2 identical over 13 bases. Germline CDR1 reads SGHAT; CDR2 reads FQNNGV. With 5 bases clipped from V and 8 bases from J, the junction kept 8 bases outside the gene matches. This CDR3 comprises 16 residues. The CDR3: CASSPHQGLAGGELFF. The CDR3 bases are TGTGCCAGCAGCCCTCACCAGGGACTAGCGGGAGGGGAGCTGTTTTTT.

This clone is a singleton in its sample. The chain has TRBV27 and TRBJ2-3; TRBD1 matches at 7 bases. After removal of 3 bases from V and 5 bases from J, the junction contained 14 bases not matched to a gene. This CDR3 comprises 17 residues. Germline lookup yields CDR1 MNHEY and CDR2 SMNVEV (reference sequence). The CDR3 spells CASSFGKQGSRKDTQYF. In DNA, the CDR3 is TGTGCCAGCAGTTTCGGAAAACAGGGGTCCAGGAAAGATACGCAGTATTTT.

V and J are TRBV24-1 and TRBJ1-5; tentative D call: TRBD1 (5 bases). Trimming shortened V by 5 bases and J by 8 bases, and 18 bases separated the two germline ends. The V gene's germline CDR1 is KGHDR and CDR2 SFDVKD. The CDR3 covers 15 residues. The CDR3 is CATSVGGAEGEPQHF. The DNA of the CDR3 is TGTGCCACCAGTGTAGGAGGGGCTGAGGGTGAGCCCCAGCATTTT.